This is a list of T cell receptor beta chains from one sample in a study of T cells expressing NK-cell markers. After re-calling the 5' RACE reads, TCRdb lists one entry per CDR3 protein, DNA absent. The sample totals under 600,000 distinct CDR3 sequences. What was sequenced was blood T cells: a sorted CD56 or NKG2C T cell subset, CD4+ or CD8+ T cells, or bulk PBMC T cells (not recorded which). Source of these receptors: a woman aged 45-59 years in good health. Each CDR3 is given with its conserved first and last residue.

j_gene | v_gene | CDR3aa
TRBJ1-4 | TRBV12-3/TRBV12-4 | CASSLGDMIAGRNEKLFF
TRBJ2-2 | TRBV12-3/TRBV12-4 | CASSLWGRGGGELFF
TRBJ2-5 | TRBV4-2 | CASSQEIPAGQETQYF
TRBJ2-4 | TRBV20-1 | CSARDRQSPKNIQYF
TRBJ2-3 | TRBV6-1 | CASSDGSWYTQYF
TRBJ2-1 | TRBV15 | CATSGGLAEAYNEQFF
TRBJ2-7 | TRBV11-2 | CASSLVGSREQYF
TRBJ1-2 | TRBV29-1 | CSATRQGGYGYTF
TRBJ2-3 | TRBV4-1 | CASSQDAPTTDTQYF
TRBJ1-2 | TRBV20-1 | CSAPKGLGGDYGYTF
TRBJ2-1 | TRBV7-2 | CASSFSRSYNEQFF
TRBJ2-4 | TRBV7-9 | CASSQRVGDTKNIQYF
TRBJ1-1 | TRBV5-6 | CASRMAGGTEAFF
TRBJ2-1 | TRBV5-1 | CASVVGPRGEQFF
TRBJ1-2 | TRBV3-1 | CASSPRQGVINYGYTF
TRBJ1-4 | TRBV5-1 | CASSPLQGALEKLFF
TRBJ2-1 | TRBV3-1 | CASSLSGRGSGEQFF
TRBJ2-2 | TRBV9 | CASSPRGQRTGELFF
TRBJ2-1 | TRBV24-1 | CATSDPRTLREQFF
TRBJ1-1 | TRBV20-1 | CSARGGGSNTEAFF
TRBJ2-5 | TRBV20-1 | CSAVVLAGGPVETQYF
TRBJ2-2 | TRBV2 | CASPGQETRNTGELFF
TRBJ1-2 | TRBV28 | CASRIGVSYGYTF
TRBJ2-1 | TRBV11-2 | CASSLNIYNEQFF
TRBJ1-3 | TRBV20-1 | CSARDRLEGVSGNTIYF
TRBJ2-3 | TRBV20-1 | CSARDVTGLAGDTQYF
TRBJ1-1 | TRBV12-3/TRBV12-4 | CASRPPGQHTEAFF
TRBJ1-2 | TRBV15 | CATSRVGQGRGYTF
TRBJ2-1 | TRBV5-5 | CASSHSGGVLSPSSYNEQFF
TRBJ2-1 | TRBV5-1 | CASSYASGLRGDNEQFF
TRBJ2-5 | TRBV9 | CASSVGLAGGPETQYF
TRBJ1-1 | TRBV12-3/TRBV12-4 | CASSEHGTGKGAFF
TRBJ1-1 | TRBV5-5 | CASSVVPGGAGGAFF
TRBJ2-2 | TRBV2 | CASSPALGLVTGELFF
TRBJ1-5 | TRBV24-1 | CATSGGARGNQPQHF
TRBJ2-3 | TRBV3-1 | CASSHTLGQRTSGDTQYF
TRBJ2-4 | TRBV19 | CASSTYHSWENIQYF
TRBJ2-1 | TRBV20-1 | CSAETSRSANEQFF
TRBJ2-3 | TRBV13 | CASSLKASGRAGTDTQYF
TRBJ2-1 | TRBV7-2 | CASTPPGQSYNEQFF
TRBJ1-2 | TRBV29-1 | CSASGESSYGYTF
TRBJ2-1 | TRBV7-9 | CASSYDRAYGEQFF
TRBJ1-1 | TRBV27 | CASSPLGHRGKNTEAFF
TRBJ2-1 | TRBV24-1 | CATSDAFGGLRGFDEQFF
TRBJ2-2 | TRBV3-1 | CASSPRGGEPNTGELFF
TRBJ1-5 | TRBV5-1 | CASSLAPNKGQPQHF
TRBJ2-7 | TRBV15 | CATSTYRTDSYEQYF
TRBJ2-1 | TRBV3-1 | CASSQGIGARREQFF